This T cell receptor (beta chain) was profiled in a study of blood T cell repertoires in COVID-19. Germline-derived CDR1 and CDR2 are LNHDA and SQIVND (reference sequence). This CDR3 region has 13 residues. Trimming removed 7 bases from V and 1 base from J, with 10 bases in between. Sequenced by immunoSEQ multiplex PCR; TCRdb stores in-frame clones only, minus some. Of about 230,000 clones in the sample, roughly 80% are singletons; the top ten hold 4% to 5.5%. This TCR came from a man in his forties or fifties with active or convalescent COVID-19. This chain uses TRBV19 with TRBJ1-1; D unclear. The sample comprised peripheral blood. The DNA for the CDR3 is TGTGCCAGTACCACACATCCGAACACTGAAGCTTTCTTT. Amino acid sequence: CASTTHPNTEAFF.